These 22 T cell receptor beta chains were all obtained from the same sample, sequenced in a study of blood T cell repertoires in COVID-19. Generated by immunoSEQ multiplex PCR, the TCRdb table keeps only in-frame clones and is missing some. This table holds roughly 100,000 clones, roughly 80% found once. Sequencing was done on a sample of peripheral blood. Receptors were obtained from a human donor in a cohort sampled during active COVID-19.

This clone occurred a few times. The chain links TRBV6-5 to TRBJ1-2; possibly TRBD1 for D (5 bases). CDR3 size: 13 residues. V lost 6 bases and J lost 4, with 12 bases in between. Germline lookup yields CDR1 MNHEY and CDR2 SVGAGI. As DNA, the CDR3 is TGTGCCAGCAGCCCCGACAGTGCCTATGGCTACACCTTC. Protein product: CASSPDSAYGYTF.

This clone was detected once. The chain combines TRBV5-1 with TRBJ2-3; no clear D. Germline V gives CDR1 SGHRS, CDR2 YFSETQ. The CDR3 runs to 14 residues. With 0 bases removed from V and 6 bases from J, the gap between germline ends came to 11 bases. The CDR3 is CASSLAGSMDTQYF. Here the CDR3 DNA reads TGCGCCAGCAGCTTGGCTGGTAGCATGGATACGCAGTATTTT.

This clone was detected a few times. The chain joins TRBV9 to TRBJ1-3, with TRBD1 matching 7 bases. CDR3 length: 18 amino acids. V dropped 0 bases and J dropped 0; count of bases not matched to a gene: 9. Germline CDR1 and CDR2: SGDLS and YYNGEE. CDR3 in amino acids: CASSVGLTRGLSGNTIYF. The CDR3 DNA follows: TGTGCCAGCAGCGTAGGACTTACTAGGGGGCTCTCTGGAAACACCATATATTTT. Supplemented by reference TRBV9 and TRBJ1-3, the full variable domain reads DSGVTQTPKHLITATGQRVTLRCSPRSGDLSVYWYQQSLDQGLQFLIQYYNGEERAKGNILERFSAQQFPDLHSELNLSSLELGDSALYFCASSVGLTRGLSGNTIYFGEGSWLTVV.

The chain combines TRBV28 with TRBJ2-7, with 7 positions matching TRBD2. With 1 base clipped from V and 4 bases from J, the junction kept 22 bases outside the gene matches. This CDR3 is built from 20 residues. Germline V gene lookup returns CDR1 MDHEN and CDR2 SYDVKM. CDR3 loop: CASSLLGGSWGRAARYEQYF. CDR3 in DNA: TGTGCCAGCAGTTTATTAGGCGGGAGTTGGGGTAGGGCGGCAAGATACGAGCAGTACTTC.

This chain connects TRBV7-2 to TRBJ2-7, with a possible D match to TRBD2 (7 bases). The CDR3 sequence is 16 residues long. Germline CDR1 reads SGHTA; CDR2 reads FQGNSA. Trimming removed 0 bases at V and 5 bases at J, with 17 bases between. CDR3 sequence reads: CASSLADEGGRNEQYF. The CDR3 region has the DNA TGTGCCAGCAGCTTAGCGGACGAGGGGGGGCGAAACGAGCAGTACTTC.

The chain couples TRBV30 to TRBJ2-7; 11 nucleotides match TRBD1. The CDR3 covers 14 residues. The trim removed 1 base at V and 7 bases at J, leaving 6 bases unmatched. In germline, CDR1 is GTSNPN, CDR2 SVGIG (reference sequence). CDR3 nucleotide sequence: TGTGCCTGGAGTGGGGGACAGGGGGTTGGGGAGCAGTACTTC. It encodes CAWSGGQGVGEQYF. Complete variable domain (other parts from reference TRBV30 and TRBJ2-7): SQTIHQWPATLVQPVGSPLSLECTVEGTSNPNLYWYRQAAGRGLQLLFYSVGIGQISSEVPQNLSASRPQDRQFILSSKKLLLSDSGFYLCAWSGGQGVGEQYFGPGTRLTVT.

The chain is built from TRBV19 and TRBJ2-3, with TRBD2 identical over 9 bases. This CDR3 is built from 16 residues. The V and J ends lost 6 bases and 3 bases, in that order; junction bases with no gene match: 10. Germline CDR1 is LNHDA and CDR2 is SQIVND (reference sequence). The CDR3 here is CASSHWGGGATDTQYF. The CDR3 DNA follows: TGTGCCAGTAGCCATTGGGGCGGGGGGGCGACAGATACGCAGTATTTT. The variable domain in full, completed from reference TRBV19 and TRBJ2-3, reads DGGITQSPKYLFRKEGQNVTLSCEQNLNHDAMYWYRQDPGQGLRLIYYSQIVNDFQKGDIAEGYSVSREKKESFPLTVTSAQKNPTAFYLCASSHWGGGATDTQYFGPGTRLTVL.

The chain's CDR3 is CASSQGTGVGTEAFF. The CDR3 DNA reads as TGTGCCAGCAGCCAAGGTACAGGGGTCGGCACTGAAGCTTTCTTT. The V call is TRBV4-2, the J call TRBJ1-1, with 7 bases lining up with TRBD1. J lost 4 bases, V lost 1 base, and 6 bases had no gene match. The germline CDR1 and CDR2 sequences are LGHNA and YNFKEQ. CDR3 size: 15 residues.

V usage is TRBV2 and J usage is TRBJ1-4, with 7 positions matching TRBD1. This CDR3 region has 14 residues. Trimming removed 8 bases from V and 5 bases from J; junction bases left unmatched: 8. Germline CDR1 SNHLY, CDR2 FYNNEI. The CDR3 nucleotides read TGTGCCAGCCGGTTGACAGGGAGGAATGAAAAACTGTTTTTT. This gives the protein CASRLTGRNEKLFF.

This chain joins TRBV18 and TRBJ2-7; maybe TRBD2 (7 bases). This CDR3 has 14 amino acids. The V gene's germline CDR1 is KGHSH and CDR2 LQKENI. Trimming took off 5 bases at V and 6 bases at J, with 17 bases between the two ends. The CDR3 DNA follows: TGTGCCAGCTCAGGGGGGGCAGGGAAAGCCGAGCAGTACTTC. Its protein product is CASSGGAGKAEQYF.

The rearrangement links TRBV28 to TRBJ1-1, with 9 bases that match TRBD1. V lost 3 bases and J lost 10; bases outside the gene matches: 6. Germline CDR1 is MDHEN and CDR2 is SYDVKM. The CDR3 has 13 residues. CDR3 amino acids: CASSLGQGTAAFF. The DNA for the CDR3 is TGTGCCAGCAGTTTGGGACAGGGTACGGCAGCTTTCTTT. Using reference TRBV28 and TRBJ1-1 for the parts outside the CDR3, the full variable domain is DVKVTQSSRYLVKRTGEKVFLECVQDMDHENMFWYRQDPGLGLRLIYFSYDVKMKEKGDIPEGYSVSREKKERFSLILESASTNQTSMYLCASSLGQGTAAFFGQGTRLTVV.

This chain joins TRBV2 and TRBJ2-5; TRBD2 agrees at 11 bases. With 5 bases clipped from V and 5 bases from J, the junction kept 7 bases outside the gene matches. Germline V gene data show CDR1 as SNHLY and CDR2 as FYNNEI. This CDR3 spans 15 amino acids. The CDR3 spells CASSYLAGGGETQYF. The CDR3 DNA reads as TGTGCCAGCAGTTACCTAGCGGGGGGCGGGGAGACCCAGTACTTC. Full variable domain (remainder filled in from reference TRBV2 and TRBJ2-5): EPEVTQTPSHQVTQMGQEVILRCVPISNHLYFYWYRQILGQKVEFLVSFYNNEISEKSEIFDDQFSVERPDGSNFTLKIRSTKLEDSAMYFCASSYLAGGGETQYFGPGTRLLVL.

This chain uses TRBV7-2 with TRBJ2-1, with D maybe TRBD2 (7 bases). The CDR3 is made up of 15 amino acids. CDR1 is SGHTA and CDR2 is FQGNSA in the germline V gene. V dropped 5 bases and J dropped 8 bases, with 19 bases sitting between them. CDR3 DNA sequence: TGTGCCAGCAGCCCAGAGGGGGTGCGGGGGCATGAGCAGTTCTTC. Translation gives CASSPEGVRGHEQFF.

In its sample, this clone was seen a few times. The J gene is TRBJ1-5, the V gene TRBV12-3 or TRBV12-4, with D maybe TRBD1 (5 bases). The V end lost 2 bases, the J end lost 6 bases, and 8 bases lay between the germline ends. The CDR3 is made up of 13 amino acids. The DNA of the CDR3 is TGTGCCAGCAGTTTACAGGGCCTTCAGCCCCAGCATTTT. Its protein is CASSLQGLQPQHF.

The V call is TRBV11-1, the J call TRBJ2-4, with D perhaps matching TRBD1 (6 bases). V was clipped by 3 bases and J by 5 bases, with 14 bases between them. The CDR3 runs to 15 residues. Germline V gene data show CDR1 as SGHAT and CDR2 as FQDESV (reference sequence). The DNA for the CDR3 is TGTGCCAGCAGCTTCCTACAGGGCGGCGAAAACATTCAGTACTTC. It translates to CASSFLQGGENIQYF.

V gene TRBV18 combines with J gene TRBJ2-5; TRBD1 matches 9 bases. CDR3 length: 16 residues. Losses at the gene ends were 2 bases for V and 4 bases for J; bases not matched to a gene: 8. The germline V gene has CDR1 KGHSH and CDR2 LQKENI. CDR3 sequence (DNA): TGTGCCAGCTCACCAATAACAGGGGGCATTCGAGAGACCCAGTACTTC. This encodes CASSPITGGIRETQYF.

The gene calls are TRBV24-1 and TRBJ2-3; a weak D match, TRBD1 (5 bases). The CDR3 loop spans 13 amino acids. Germline lookup yields CDR1 KGHDR and CDR2 SFDVKD. The V gene lost 7 bases and the J gene lost 4 bases, with 11 bases spanning the gap. The CDR3 DNA follows: TGTGCCACCAGATCGGCAGGGTCAGATACGCAGTATTTT. Its translation: CATRSAGSDTQYF.

The gene calls are TRBV7-9 and TRBJ2-3; TRBD1 agrees at 12 bases. The CDR3 is 17 residues long. V shed 5 bases, J shed 5 bases, and the junction held 11 bases outside the gene matches. CDR1 SEHNR and CDR2 FQNEAQ come from the germline V gene (reference sequence). DNA for the CDR3: TGTGCCAGCAGCCCATATCCGGGACAGGGGGCTGGAGATACGCAGTATTTT. It codes for CASSPYPGQGAGDTQYF.

The rearrangement joins TRBV5-1 to TRBJ2-3; D may be TRBD2 (5 bases). Germline CDR1 SGHRS, CDR2 YFSETQ. Trimming shortened V by 4 bases and J by 6 bases, and 18 bases separated the two germline ends. The CDR3 extends over 15 amino acids. In nucleotides, the CDR3 is TGCGCCAGCAGCATGGGAAGCGGATTCCGGGATACGCAGTATTTT. Encoded protein: CASSMGSGFRDTQYF.

This chain links TRBV9 with TRBJ1-3, with D unresolved. V lost 1 base, J lost 4 bases, and 15 bases lay in between. Germline V lookup: CDR1 SGDLS, CDR2 YYNGEE. CDR3 length: 16 residues. The CDR3 sequence: CASSVLPGSRGNTIYF. The CDR3 region has the DNA TGTGCCAGCAGCGTACTCCCAGGTTCTCGGGGAAACACCATATATTTT.

The chain carries TRBV19 and TRBJ1-2; 9 bases fit TRBD1. The CDR3 spans 16 residues. Germline CDR1 is LNHDA and CDR2 is SQIVND (reference sequence). The J segment lost 1 base and the V segment lost 6 bases, leaving 9 bases of the junction unmatched. CDR3 bases: TGTGCCAGTAGCCATCTCTCGGACAGGGGTAACTATGGCTACACCTTC. Amino acid sequence: CASSHLSDRGNYGYTF.

The chain links TRBV6-2 or TRBV6-3 to TRBJ2-1; D may be TRBD1 (6 bases). V gave up 5 bases and J gave up 4 bases, with 15 bases separating them. The length of the CDR3 is 15 residues. CDR1 is MNHEY, CDR2 SVGEGT, per germline. The CDR3 bases are TGTGCCAGCAGTGGACAGAGTCCGTCATACAATGAGCAGTTCTTC. Translation: CASSGQSPSYNEQFF.